This TCR beta chain was observed in a study of blood T cell repertoires in COVID-19 (dated by TCRdb to about 2020). At the level of the whole study: Samples covering the acute and convalescent phases of COVID-19 were provided by collaborators in the United States, Italy and Spain. Deeply sampled blood TCRbeta repertoires from subjects exposed to, actively infected with, or recovered from COVID-19 were included in the dataset. Nearly every sample came with metadata listing a de-identified subject ID, COVID-19 status, age in years and sex. The samples were drawn from two sources: the first 160 participants of the ongoing ImmuneRACE study, and approximately 1,300 subjects contributed by 6 global collaborators. HLA class I and class II types, where available, came from metadata supplied by the sample provider rather than from assay-based typing. The repertoires were released in a freely available public database intended as a resource for research on the immune response to SARS-CoV-2. The prospective study material was composed of cDNA or gDNA derived from T cells, B-cell-depleted T cells, or PBMCs. What the study reported, not specific to this receptor: The amount of clinical and demographic metadata varied by source and participant and was provided uncurated.

Notes on this clone: It lacks a known antigen. No base quality values were provided; no much bigger clone lies one nucleotide off.

The CDR3 has 14 amino acids, counting the end cysteine and phenylalanine. Only the CDR3 DNA stays, 42 bases, in frame from base 1. Between the V and J ends, shortened by 5 bases and 4 bases respectively, the junction contains 14 bases. The germline V gene encodes CDR1 SEHNR and CDR2 FQNEAQ (reference sequence). TCRbeta CDR3 regions were amplified from genomic DNA by means of the immunoSEQ Assay, a bias-controlled multiplex PCR. Under the source paper's analysis protocol: The number of nucleated cells in each sample was estimated from the amplification of reference gene primers within the assay. To quantify the absolute abundance of each unique TCRbeta CDR3 rearrangement, sequence reads were collapsed and filtered. For each sample, productive Simpson clonality was calculated by taking the square root of Simpson's diversity index across productive rearrangements. The source is immuneACCESS, and TCRdb retained only in-frame sequences with V and J called. Part of the clones is not carried over; for the studies checked, unresolved V genes explain less than half of this, and the remainder is unexplained. That table gives V, J and clone size, and the DNA gave D and trimming. For this sample the table gives more than 300,000 clones, of which 85% to 90% were detected only once. The ten largest clonotypes hold 3.5% to 5% of the sample.

Participants in the prospective study were enrolled through a virtual design, were aged roughly 18 to 100 years, and lived in roughly 24 United States geographic areas. In the prospective study, cohorts were assigned on the basis of participant-reported clinical history obtained from a screening survey and a study questionnaire. For ImmuneRACE Cohort 3, a participant was defined as recovered based on two consecutive negative NP/OP PCR tests, clearance by a healthcare professional, or resolution of symptoms. In the prospective study, mobile phlebotomists collected whole blood, serum and a nasopharyngeal or oropharyngeal swab from each participant. Over a roughly two-month period, participants in the prospective study had the option of providing additional blood draws and questionnaires. Before DNA extraction, blood samples from the prospective study were shipped at room temperature or frozen.

Sequences were obtained from PBMCs or T cells enriched from blood (not recorded which). The sequence was obtained from a man in his thirties or forties who had recovered from COVID-19. Recombination connected TRBV7-9 to TRBJ1-1; the D region possibly corresponds to TRBD1 (6 bases align). The DNA reads TGTGCCAGCAGCGCGCCCACAGGGTCCACTGAAGCTTTCTTT. The encoded protein is CASSAPTGSTEAFF.